Described below is a single T cell receptor (beta chain) sequence and its context. The record originates from a study of tumor and adjacent non-tumor tissue in lung cancer. V shed 8 bases and J shed 5 bases, with 17 bases lying between them. This CDR3 is 14 amino acids long. Three rounds of nested PCR, following a modified ARM-PCR protocol, produced the TCRbeta library. Via MiXCR, TCRdb re-called the multiplex PCR reads, giving one row per CDR3 protein. Among approximately 150,000 distinct CDR3 sequences listed, 60% to 70% were seen once. RNA was extracted from bulk tissue without any cell sorting. The sequencing sample was made of lung tumor tissue. The V gene is TRBV12-3 or TRBV12-4, the J gene TRBJ2-3; no definite D call. The sequence was collected from a man aged 55-75 years with small cell lung cancer. CDR3 DNA sequence: TGTGCCAGCTGCTTAAGCCGAGTAGGAGATACGCAGTATTTT. Translation gives CASCLSRVGDTQYF.